A single sample is the source of the 3 T cell receptor beta chains below, sequenced in a study of T-cell reconstitution after alpha-beta-depleted transplantation in children. As it was prepared, the TCRbeta library received unique molecular identifiers. TCRdb reanalysed the PCR reads using MiXCR and keeps one entry per CDR3 protein. The sample has about 600,000 distinct CDR3 sequences, under 15% seen once; the top ten hold over 2%. The sequenced sample was PBMCs, mostly from graft donor cells, obtained 360 days after TCRalphabeta/CD19-depleted stem cell transplant. The receptors stem from a male patient aged 10 to 17 who had a stem cell transplant for acute myeloid leukemia, so the T cells may come from the graft donor.

The rearrangement joins TRBV7-3 to TRBJ2-3; the match to TRBD2 covers 14 bases. CDR1 SGHTA and CDR2 FQGTGA come from the germline V gene. V lost 3 bases to trimming and J lost 2 bases; unmatched junction nucleotides: 4. This CDR3 is 17 amino acids long. The CDR3 DNA follows: TGTGCCAGCAGCTTCATGGGACTAGCGGGAGTCACAGATACGCAGTATTTT. This sequence encodes CASSFMGLAGVTDTQYF.

The chain has TRBV29-1 and TRBJ2-1, with no clear D. The CDR3 spans 13 residues. V lost 6 bases, J lost 10 bases, and 19 bases lay in between. Germline V gene data show CDR1 as SQVTM and CDR2 as ANQGSEA. The CDR3 region is CSVALIVETEQFF. The CDR3 coding sequence is TGCAGCGTCGCCCTCATAGTTGAGACGGAGCAGTTCTTC.

The table lists this clonotype with a few counts. The CDR3 nucleotides are TGCGCCAGCAGTATCTACTCCTACCAAGAGACCCAGTACTTC. This sequence encodes CASSIYSYQETQYF. V is TRBV5-1 and J is TRBJ2-5; no clear D. The germline V gene encodes CDR1 SGHRS and CDR2 YFSETQ. V lost 5 bases and J lost 0, with 11 bases in between. The CDR3 sequence is 14 residues long. The whole variable domain, filled in from reference TRBV5-1 and TRBJ2-5, reads KAGVTQTPRYLIKTRGQQVTLSCSPISGHRSVSWYQQTPGQGLQFLFEYFSETQRNKGNFPGRFSGRQFSNSRSEMNVSTLELGDSALYLCASSIYSYQETQYFGPGTRLLVL.